Detailed here is one T cell receptor beta chain. The antigen is unknown. Being off target in a library aimed at alpha chains, this beta chain has a size of little meaning. This entry comes from a study of spatial heterogeneity in lung cancer. Points from the study as a whole: More often at tumor resection than at routine follow-up, ubiquitous expanded tumor TCRs were detected in the blood.

Time point here: blood at routine non-recurrence follow-up after resection. Whole RNA was taken from tumor, nontumor lung or frozen PBMC; it was then sequenced unsorted. TCRdb itself ran the 5' RACE reads through MiXCR, one entry per CDR3 protein. This table has roughly 2,600 distinct CDR3 sequences, about 54% appearing once. Trimming left V 3 bases short and J 4 bases short, with 13 bases between. CDR1 SGHRS and CDR2 YFSETQ come from the germline V gene. This CDR3 comprises 14 residues. This clonotype was sampled from a female donor with early-stage non-small cell lung cancer. The V call is TRBV5-1, the J call TRBJ2-5, with D tentatively TRBD1 (5 bases). The source was PBMCs, collected at follow-up. DNA of the CDR3: TGCGCCAGCAGCTGGGTTGGGCAGGGAGAGACCCAGTACTTC. Translating gives CASSWVGQGETQYF.